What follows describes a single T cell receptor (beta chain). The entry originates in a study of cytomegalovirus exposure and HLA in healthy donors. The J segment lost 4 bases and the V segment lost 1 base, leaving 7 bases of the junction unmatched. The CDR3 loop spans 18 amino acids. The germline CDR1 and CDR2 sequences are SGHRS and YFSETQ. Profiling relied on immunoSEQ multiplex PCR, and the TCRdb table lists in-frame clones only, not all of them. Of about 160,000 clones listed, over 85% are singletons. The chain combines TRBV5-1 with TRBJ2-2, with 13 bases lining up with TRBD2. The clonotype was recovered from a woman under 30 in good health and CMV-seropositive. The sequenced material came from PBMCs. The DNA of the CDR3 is TGCGCCAGCAGCTTGAAGATCGGACTAGCGGGAGTCACCGGGGAGCTGTTTTTT. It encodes CASSLKIGLAGVTGELFF.